The 3 T cell receptor beta chains given below trace back to one sample, sequenced in a study of identical twins. In TCRdb, the 5' RACE reads were re-called with MiXCR into one record per CDR3 protein. The table lists under 900,000 distinct CDR3 sequences, roughly an eighth of them singletons. Separately, the same data were catalogued under a study of yellow fever vaccine responses in identical twins.

Sequencing used PBMCs. These receptor sequences come from a woman aged 18-29 years in good health.

This clonotype was seen more than once but under ten times. The chain uses TRBV6-1 and TRBJ2-2; D call uncertain. The CDR3 loop spans 14 amino acids. Germline CDR1 and CDR2: MNHNS and SASEGT. Trimming took 1 base from V and 4 from J, leaving 7 bases between them. The CDR3 reads CASSEERRTGELFF. CDR3 nucleotide sequence: TGTGCCAGCAGTGAAGAGCGACGCACCGGGGAGCTGTTTTTT.

V gene TRBV4-2 combines with J gene TRBJ2-1; TRBD2 is a possible D gene (5 bases). Trimming removed 0 bases at V and 4 bases at J, with 10 bases between. This CDR3 region has 15 residues. From germline, CDR1 is LGHNA and CDR2 YNFKEQ. The CDR3 region has the DNA TGTGCCAGCAGCCAAGATAGATCGGGGTACAATGAGCAGTTCTTC. The encoded protein is CASSQDRSGYNEQFF.

This clonotype came up a few times. This sequence joins TRBV12-3 or TRBV12-4 and TRBJ1-6, with 7 bases lining up with TRBD1. With V trimmed by 6 bases and J by 6 bases, 8 bases remained unmatched. This CDR3 is 15 amino acids long. The CDR3: CASRGNRGTNSPLHF. DNA for the CDR3: TGTGCCAGCAGGGGGAACAGGGGTACTAATTCACCCCTCCACTTT.